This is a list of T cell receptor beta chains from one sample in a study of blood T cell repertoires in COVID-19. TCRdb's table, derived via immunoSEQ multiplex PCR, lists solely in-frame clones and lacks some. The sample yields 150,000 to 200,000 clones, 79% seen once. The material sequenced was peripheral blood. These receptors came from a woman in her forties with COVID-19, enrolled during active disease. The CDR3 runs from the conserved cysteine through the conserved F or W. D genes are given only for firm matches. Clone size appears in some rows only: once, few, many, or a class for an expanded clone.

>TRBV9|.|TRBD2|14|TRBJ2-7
TGTGCCAGCAGCGAGAGCGGGGGGGCCTACGAGCAGTACTTC
CASSESGGAYEQYF
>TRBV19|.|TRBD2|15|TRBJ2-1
TGTGCCAGTAACTCACTAGCGGGGGCCTACAATGAGCAGTTCTTC
CASNSLAGAYNEQFF
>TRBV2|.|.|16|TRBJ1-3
TGTGCCAGCAGTGGACAGTCTCCCTACTCTGGAAACACCATATATTTT
CASSGQSPYSGNTIYF
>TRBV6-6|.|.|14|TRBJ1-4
TGTGCCAGCAGGGAGGTAACAACTAATGAAAAACTGTTTTTT
CASREVTTNEKLFF
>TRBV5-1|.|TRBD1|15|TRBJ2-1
TGCGCCAGCAGCCGCGGACAGGGTGGGTACAATGAGCAGTTCTTC
CASSRGQGGYNEQFF
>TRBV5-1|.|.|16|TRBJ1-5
TGCGCCAGCAGCTTGGAGGGCAGAGGGAATAATCAGCCCCAGCATTTT
CASSLEGRGNNQPQHF
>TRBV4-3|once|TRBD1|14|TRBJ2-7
TGCGCCAGCAGCCGATACAGGGGGTCCCCTTTCGGGTACTTC
CASSRYRGSPFGYF
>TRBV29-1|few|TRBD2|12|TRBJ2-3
TGCAGCGTTGTCAAAGCGGGGGATACGCAGTATTTT
CSVVKAGDTQYF
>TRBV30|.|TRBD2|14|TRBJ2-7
TGTGCCTGGAGTTCGAGTAGCGGGATCTACGAGCAGTACTTC
CAWSSSSGIYEQYF
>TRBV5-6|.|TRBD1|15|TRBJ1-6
TGTGCCAGCAGCTTCGGTGTGTTAGGACAGGGGGCCCTCCACTTT
CASSFGVLGQGALHF
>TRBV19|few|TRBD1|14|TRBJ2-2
TGTGCCAGCTCCATGACAGGGGGCACCGGGGAGCTGTTTTTT
CASSMTGGTGELFF
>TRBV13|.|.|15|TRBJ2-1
TGTGCCAGCAGCCTAGAAGGGGGTTGGGGTAATGAGCAGTTCTTC
CASSLEGGWGNEQFF
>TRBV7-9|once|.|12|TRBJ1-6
TGTGCCAGCAGCTTAGAGAGCTCACCCCTCCACTTT
CASSLESSPLHF
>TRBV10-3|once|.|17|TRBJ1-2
TGTGCCATCAGTGAGTCGAATCTTGGGAGAGCTAACTATGGCTACACCTTC
CAISESNLGRANYGYTF
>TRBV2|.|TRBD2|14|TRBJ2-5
TGTGCCAGCGGGTATCAGCGGGGGGCAGAGACCCAGTACTTC
CASGYQRGAETQYF
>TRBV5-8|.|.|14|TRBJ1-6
TGTGCCAGCAGCTTTGTCTACGGGAATTCACCCCTCCACTTT
CASSFVYGNSPLHF
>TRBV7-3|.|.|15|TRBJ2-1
TGTGCCAGCAGCTCTGGCCCTCTCTCCTACAATGAGCAGTTCTTC
CASSSGPLSYNEQFF
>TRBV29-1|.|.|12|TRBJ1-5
TGCAGCGTCCGCCGGGAGGGACAGCCCCAGCATTTT
CSVRREGQPQHF
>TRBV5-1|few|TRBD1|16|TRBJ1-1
TGCGCCAGCAGCTTGGGACAGGGGCCGGCGAGCACTGAAGCTTTCTTT
CASSLGQGPASTEAFF
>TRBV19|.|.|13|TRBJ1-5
TGTGCCAGTAGTATCTCTCTTATTCAGCCCCAGCATTTT
CASSISLIQPQHF
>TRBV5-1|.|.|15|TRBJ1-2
TGCGCCAGCAGCCCCCAAGGGGGTATAGGCTATGGCTACACCTTC
CASSPQGGIGYGYTF
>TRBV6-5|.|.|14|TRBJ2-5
TGTGCCAGCAGTTTCAGGACAGATCAAGAGACCCAGTACTTC
CASSFRTDQETQYF
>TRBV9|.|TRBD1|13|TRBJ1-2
TGTGCCAGCGGTACAGGGGGGCCCTATGGCTACACCTTC
CASGTGGPYGYTF
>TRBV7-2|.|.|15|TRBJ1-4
TGTGCCAGCAGCCTGGGGGGTGCCCATAATGAAAAACTGTTTTTT
CASSLGGAHNEKLFF
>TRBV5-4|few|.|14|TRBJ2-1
TGTGCCAGCGGCCGGACAGCCGCGAACAATGAGCAGTTCTTC
CASGRTAANNEQFF
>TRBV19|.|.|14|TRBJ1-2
TGTGCCAGCACACCCGGGGGGGACTATTATGGCTACACCTTC
CASTPGGDYYGYTF
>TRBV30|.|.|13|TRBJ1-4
TGTGCCTGGAGTGAGGGGGGGGATGAAAAACTGTTTTTT
CAWSEGGDEKLFF
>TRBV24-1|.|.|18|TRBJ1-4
TGTGCCACCAGCCAATATACGACACAGGGCTGGATTAATGAAAAACTGTTTTTT
CATSQYTTQGWINEKLFF
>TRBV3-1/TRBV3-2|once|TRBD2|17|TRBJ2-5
TGTGCCAGCAGCCAAGTGTTGGCGGGGGGGAACCAAGAGACCCAGTACTTC
CASSQVLAGGNQETQYF
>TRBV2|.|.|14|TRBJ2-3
TGTGCCAGCAGTGTTCGGGGAACCACAGATACGCAGTATTTT
CASSVRGTTDTQYF
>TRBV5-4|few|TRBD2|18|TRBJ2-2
TGTGCCAGCAGCTTGGCGGGACTAGCGGGAGTCGGCACCGGGGAGCTGTTTTTT
CASSLAGLAGVGTGELFF
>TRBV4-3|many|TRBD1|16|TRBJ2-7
TGCGCCAGCAGCCACTCCGGGACAGGGGAAACCTACGAGCAGTACTTC
CASSHSGTGETYEQYF
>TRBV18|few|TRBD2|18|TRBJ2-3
TGTGCCAGCTCACCAAGTAGCGGGGGGCCTACTTTCACAGATACGCAGTATTTT
CASSPSSGGPTFTDTQYF
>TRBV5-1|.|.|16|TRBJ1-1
TGCGCCAGCAGGTCCGGGAGGGGCGTAGGCTTCACTGAAGCTTTCTTT
CASRSGRGVGFTEAFF
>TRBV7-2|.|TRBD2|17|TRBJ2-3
TGTGCCAGCAGCTTCCACGATAGCGGGAGGGGCACAGATACGCAGTATTTT
CASSFHDSGRGTDTQYF
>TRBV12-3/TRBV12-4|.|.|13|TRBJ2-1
TGTGCCAGCAGTTGGGGGGACTACAATGAGCAGTTCTTC
CASSWGDYNEQFF
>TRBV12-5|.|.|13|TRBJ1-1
TGTGCTAGTGGGACGGGATTGAACACTGAAGCTTTCTTT
CASGTGLNTEAFF
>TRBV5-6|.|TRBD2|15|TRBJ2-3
TGTGCCAGCAGACCTCTGGGACTAGCGGGAGATACGCAGTATTTT
CASRPLGLAGDTQYF
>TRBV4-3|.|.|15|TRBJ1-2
TGCGCCAGCAGCCAAGGGGGTTGGGGGGATTATGGCTACACCTTC
CASSQGGWGDYGYTF
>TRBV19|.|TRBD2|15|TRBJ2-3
TGTGCCAGTAGTAGTGCTAGCGGGGGGTCGTTTACGCAGTATTTT
CASSSASGGSFTQYF
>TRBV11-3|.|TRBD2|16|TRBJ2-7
TGTGCCAGCAGCTTAGCGCTGAGCGGGACCTCCTACGAGCAGTACTTC
CASSLALSGTSYEQYF
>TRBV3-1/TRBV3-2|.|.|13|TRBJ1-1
TGTGCCAGCAGCCAAGTCACAGGAGGGGAGGCTTTCTTT
CASSQVTGGEAFF
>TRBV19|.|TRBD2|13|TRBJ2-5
TGTGCCAGCCAGATAGCGGGAGAAGAGACCCAGTACTTC
CASQIAGEETQYF
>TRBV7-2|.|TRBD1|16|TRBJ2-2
TGTGCCAGCATTCCGCCGGGACAGGGATCCACCGGGGAGCTGTTTTTT
CASIPPGQGSTGELFF
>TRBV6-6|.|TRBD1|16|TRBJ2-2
TGTGCCAGCAGCCGATCCGGGACAGGGAATCCCGGGGAGCTGTTTTTT
CASSRSGTGNPGELFF
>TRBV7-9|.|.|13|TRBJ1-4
TGTGCCAGCAGCTTAGACAGGTTTGAAAAACTGTTTTTT
CASSLDRFEKLFF
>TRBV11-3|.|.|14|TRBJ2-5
TGTGCCAGCAGTAGGGCGGGGGCCCAAGAGACCCAGTACTTC
CASSRAGAQETQYF
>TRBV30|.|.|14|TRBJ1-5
TGTGCCTGGAGTGTCGGGGTCGGAGATCAGCCCCAGCATTTT
CAWSVGVGDQPQHF
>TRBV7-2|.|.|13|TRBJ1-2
TGTGCCAGCAGCTTGGACAGTCCCTTTGGCTACACCTTC
CASSLDSPFGYTF
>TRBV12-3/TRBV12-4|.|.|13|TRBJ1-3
TGTGCCAGTAAGCAGGGGTCTGGAAACACCATATATTTT
CASKQGSGNTIYF
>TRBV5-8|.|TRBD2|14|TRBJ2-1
TGTGCCAGCAGCTTGACGGGACTAGCGGGACATCGGTTCTTC
CASSLTGLAGHRFF
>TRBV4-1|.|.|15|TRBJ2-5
TGCGCCAGCAGCCAAGATCAGGGCGTAGGGGAGACCCAGTACTTC
CASSQDQGVGETQYF
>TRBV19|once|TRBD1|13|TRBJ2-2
TGTGCCAGTAAAGGGCAGGGGGACCGGGAGCTGTTTTTT
CASKGQGDRELFF
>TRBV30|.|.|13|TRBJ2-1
TGTGCCTGGAGCCTGGAGGGGAACAATGAGCAGTTCTTC
CAWSLEGNNEQFF
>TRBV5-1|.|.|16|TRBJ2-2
TGCGCCAGCAGCTTGGTTGCGCCCGCGAACACCGGGGAGCTGTTTTTT
CASSLVAPANTGELFF